This passage covers 22 T cell receptor beta chains from one sample sequenced in a study of shared clonotypes between healthy human individuals. Assay used: immunoSEQ multiplex PCR; TCRdb lists only in-frame clones, some missing. The sample has about 230,000 clones, 65% to 70% seen once. Sequencing was performed on memory CD4+ T cells sorted from blood. Subset indicated: CD45RA-negative fraction. These receptor sequences come from a man aged 25 to 45 in good health.

This clone was found a few times. The chain couples TRBV28 to TRBJ2-3; D ambiguous. Germline V gene lookup returns CDR1 MDHEN and CDR2 SYDVKM. Trimming left V 5 bases short and J 9 bases short, with 18 bases between. The CDR3 has 14 amino acids. CDR3 sequence (DNA): TGTGCCAGCAGTCCAATAGCCGGCGCTAACACGCAGTATTTT. Protein: CASSPIAGANTQYF.

This clone was picked up a small number of times. Other DNA sequences in this specimen translate into the identical CDR3. The chain has TRBV7-9 and TRBJ1-2, with no clear D. Trimming pared 2 bases from V and 5 bases from J, leaving 6 bases between. The CDR3 sequence is 12 residues long. Germline V gene sequence: CDR1 SEHNR, CDR2 FQNEAQ (reference sequence). The CDR3 sequence: CASSLSLYGYTF. CDR3 DNA sequence: TGTGCCAGCAGCTTAAGTTTGTATGGCTACACCTTC.

This clone was detected only once. This chain uses TRBV5-1 with TRBJ2-5, with a weak D call TRBD1 (6 bases). Trimming stripped 0 bases from V and 1 base from J, with 13 bases between. The CDR3 totals 16 residues. Germline assignment: CDR1 SGHRS and CDR2 YFSETQ. The CDR3 protein is CASSLGGHHSQETQYF. CDR3 sequence (DNA): TGCGCCAGCAGCTTGGGGGGACACCACTCCCAAGAGACCCAGTACTTC.

The DNA of the CDR3 is TGTGCCAGCAGCGTTGGGACCCAAGAGACCCAGTACTTC. Its protein is CASSVGTQETQYF. The chain recombines TRBV6-1 with TRBJ2-5; perhaps D is TRBD1 or TRBD2 (5 bases each). This CDR3 is 13 amino acids long. Trimming shortened V by 6 bases and J by 1 base, and 9 bases separated the two germline ends. Germline CDR1 and CDR2: MNHNS and SASEGT.

Comments on this clone: Other nucleotide sequences in the sample specify the same CDR3. The chain carries TRBV28 and TRBJ1-1; D gene unclear. CDR1 and CDR2 (germline): MDHEN, SYDVKM. The CDR3 contains 12 residues. V shed 3 bases and J shed 3 bases, with 5 bases lying between them. The CDR3 DNA is TGTGCCAGCAGTTTTGGATACACTGAAGCTTTCTTT. It yields the protein CASSFGYTEAFF.

V is TRBV30 and J is TRBJ2-3; TRBD2 aligns across 9 bases. Germline V CDR1 and CDR2: GTSNPN, SVGIG (reference sequence). The CDR3 spans 13 residues. V trimming: 4 bases; J trimming: 4 bases; junction bases outside the gene matches: 3. In nucleotides, the CDR3 is TGTGCCTGGACTGTAGCGGGAGCAGATACGCAGTATTTT. It is translated as CAWTVAGADTQYF.

At least ten counts were recorded for this clone. The chain joins TRBV6-5 to TRBJ1-2; D is possibly TRBD1 (6 bases). V was trimmed by 4 bases and J by 8 bases, leaving 14 bases between them. CDR1 and CDR2 (germline): MNHEY, SVGAGI. The CDR3 spans 13 residues. Here the CDR3 DNA reads TGTGCCAGCAGTTCCCTTACAGGGACGGGCTACACCTTC. This translates into CASSSLTGTGYTF.

This clone was counted once. The gene calls are TRBV30 and TRBJ1-3; D ambiguous. V lost 3 bases and J 4 bases, leaving 4 bases between the germline ends. The CDR3 has 11 residues. Germline V gene data show CDR1 as GTSNPN and CDR2 as SVGIG (reference sequence). The CDR3 bases are TGTGCCTGGAGCAACGGAAACACCATATATTTT. Translation: CAWSNGNTIYF.

This clone appeared a few times. The CDR3 nucleotides are TGTGCCAGCAGCCCTGGTGGGGGACAGAGATCCTACGAGCAGTACTTC. Translated, it gives CASSPGGGQRSYEQYF. The chain is built from TRBV11-3 and TRBJ2-7, with 7 bases matching TRBD1. This CDR3 is built from 16 residues. Germline-derived CDR1 and CDR2 are SGHNT and YENEEA. V shed 5 bases, J shed 1 base, and the junction held 11 bases outside the gene matches.

The chain links TRBV11-3 to TRBJ2-1; D may match TRBD1 or TRBD2 (5 bases each). V lost 3 bases to trimming and J lost 10 bases, with 10 bases between them. Germline values: CDR1 SGHNT, CDR2 YENEEA. This CDR3 spans 12 amino acids. CDR3 region: CASSFSRGEQFF. CDR3 in DNA: TGTGCCAGCAGCTTCTCCCGGGGCGAGCAGTTCTTC.

The V and J genes are TRBV18 and TRBJ2-5; either TRBD1 or TRBD2 may supply D (6 bases each). Germline CDR1 reads KGHSH; CDR2 reads LQKENI. With 0 bases removed from V and 4 bases from J, the gap between germline ends came to 12 bases. This CDR3 contains 15 residues. The CDR3 region has the DNA TGTGCCAGCTCACCACCGAGCGAGGGGGGAGAGACCCAGTACTTC. Its protein product is CASSPPSEGGETQYF.

The V and J genes are TRBV2 and TRBJ2-7; tentative D call: TRBD1 (6 bases). The CDR3 is 15 amino acids. Germline CDR1 is SNHLY and CDR2 is FYNNEI. V lost 5 bases and J lost 0, with 14 bases in between. In nucleotides, the CDR3 is TGTGCCAGCAGTTCGGGACACCTGAGCTCCTACGAGCAGTACTTC. Its protein product is CASSSGHLSSYEQYF.

The chain joins TRBV29-1 to TRBJ2-5; D unresolved. The V end was cut by 7 bases, the J end by 10 bases, with 13 bases between. Germline loops: CDR1 SQVTM, CDR2 ANQGSEA. The CDR3 sequence is 10 residues long. CDR3 DNA sequence: TGCAGCGCCCGCTTTGGGGACCAGTACTTC. Its protein product is CSARFGDQYF.

On this clone itself: This sample includes further DNA sequences coding for the same CDR3. The V and J genes are TRBV28 and TRBJ2-5, with D perhaps TRBD1 (6 bases). CDR1 MDHEN and CDR2 SYDVKM come from the germline V gene. V shed 1 base and J shed 4 bases, with 10 bases lying between them. CDR3 length equals 14 residues. CDR3: CASSLYRERETQYF. As DNA, the CDR3 is TGTGCCAGCAGTTTATACAGGGAGCGAGAGACCCAGTACTTC.

This sequence joins TRBV10-3 and TRBJ2-7, with a possible D match to TRBD1 (5 bases). V lost 5 bases and J 4 bases, leaving 12 bases between the germline ends. The CDR3 sequence is 13 residues long. CDR1 and CDR2 from the germline V gene are ENHRY and SYGVKD. The CDR3: CAISLSTGYEQYF. The CDR3 DNA sequence: TGTGCCATCAGTTTAAGTACAGGTTACGAGCAGTACTTC.

The rearrangement joins TRBV5-1 to TRBJ2-7; 9 nucleotides line up with TRBD2. CDR3 length: 16 residues. Germline CDR1 SGHRS, CDR2 YFSETQ. V lost 2 bases, J lost 1 base, and 7 bases stayed unmatched. The CDR3: CASSFGSGGFSYEQYF. The DNA for the CDR3 is TGCGCCAGCAGCTTCGGTAGCGGGGGATTTTCCTACGAGCAGTACTTC.

This chain uses TRBV5-5 with TRBJ1-5; maybe TRBD1 (6 bases). Looked up from germline, CDR1 is SGHKS and CDR2 is YYEKEE (reference sequence). Trimming took off 4 bases at V and 1 base at J, with 15 bases between the two ends. The CDR3 is 16 amino acids. The CDR3 is CASSPSSQGSNQPQHF. In nucleotides, the CDR3 is TGTGCCAGCAGCCCCTCTTCTCAGGGGAGCAATCAGCCCCAGCATTTT.

J is TRBJ2-1 and V is TRBV27, with D unclear. The CDR3 length is 13 residues. From germline, CDR1 is MNHEY and CDR2 SMNVEV (reference sequence). Trimming left V 7 bases short and J 4 bases short, with 11 bases between. CDR3: CASKGPGYNEQFF. CDR3 DNA: TGTGCCAGCAAAGGGCCCGGTTACAATGAGCAGTTCTTC.

The chain has TRBV28 and TRBJ1-1; TRBD1 agrees at 8 bases. The trim removed 10 bases at V and 9 bases at J, leaving 13 bases unmatched. Per the germline V gene, CDR1 is MDHEN and CDR2 is SYDVKM. There are 13 residues in the CDR3. The CDR3 region is CATKNPRQGKAFF. For the CDR3, the DNA is TGTGCCACAAAAAATCCTCGACAGGGGAAAGCTTTCTTT.

V and J are TRBV28 and TRBJ2-2, with D perhaps TRBD2 (6 bases). In germline, CDR1 is MDHEN, CDR2 SYDVKM. The CDR3 length is 19 residues. Between the trimmed V and J ends, which lost 5 bases and 0 bases, there was a span of 22 bases. CDR3 protein: CASSLPRGMQAANTGELFF. The CDR3 DNA follows: TGTGCCAGCAGTCTGCCTCGGGGGATGCAAGCGGCGAACACCGGGGAGCTGTTTTTT.

The CDR3 DNA reads as TGTGCCAGTAGTACTAGACTAGCGGGACTCACCGGGGAGCTGTTTTTT. This encodes CASSTRLAGLTGELFF. The chain carries TRBV19 and TRBJ2-2, with 11 bases lining up with TRBD2. Germline V gene sequence: CDR1 LNHDA, CDR2 SQIVND (reference sequence). The CDR3 runs 16 residues. The ends lost 4 bases at V and 4 bases at J; junction bases unmatched: 5.

This chain uses TRBV2 with TRBJ1-3; D is perhaps TRBD1 (6 bases). V was cut by 5 bases and J by 3 bases, with 11 bases left in between. Germline V gene lookup returns CDR1 SNHLY and CDR2 FYNNEI. This CDR3 spans 14 amino acids. CDR3 nucleotides: TGTGCCAGCAGTCGGAACAGGGATGGAAACACCATATATTTT. Amino acids: CASSRNRDGNTIYF.